The sequence of this T cell receptor (beta chain) was determined in a study of blood T cell repertoires in COVID-19. Study summary: Donors in the United States, Italy and Spain gave samples during acute or convalescent COVID-19. T cells, B-cell-depleted T cells, or PBMCs provided the cDNA or gDNA that served as material.

Original processing methods: By means of reference gene primer amplification, nucleated cell counts were estimated. Sequenced by immunoSEQ multiplex PCR; TCRdb stores in-frame clones only, minus some. V and J calls plus clone size are reproduced from that table; the DNA served to infer D and trimming. The sample lists about 13,000 clones, about 90% occurring once. CDR1 is SGHAT, CDR2 FQNNGV, per germline. The CDR3 runs 16 residues. The V and J ends lost 0 bases and 10 bases respectively, with 16 bases between them. Input material: peripheral blood. This sequence originates from a human donor with active COVID-19. The donor label of this sample is uncertain. The chain combines TRBV11-2 with TRBJ1-6; a weak D match, TRBD1 (6 bases). This CDR3 is CASSLDPTGFRSPLHF. DNA for the CDR3: TGTGCCAGCAGCTTAGACCCTACAGGGTTCAGGTCACCCCTCCACTTT.